This TCR beta chain came from a study of shared clonotypes between healthy human individuals. Whole-study context: CD4 naive cells filled three plates per donor, CD4 memory three, CD8 naive two and CD8 memory one.

Libraries were prepared by immunoSEQ multiplex PCR; TCRdb keeps only in-frame clonotypes and omits some of them. Among about 2.4 million clones, over 85% were seen once, and the ten largest hold more than 0.12%. The sample holds a few counts of this clone. Material: naive CD4+ T cells sorted from blood. The subset here: CD45RA+ positively selected. The TCR originated in a man younger than 35 in good health.

CDR3 sequence: CASSAEDTEAFF. The DNA for the CDR3 is TGTGCCAGCAGCGCCGAAGACACTGAAGCTTTCTTT. The rearrangement links TRBV9 to TRBJ1-1; D is undetermined. Trimming stripped 3 bases from V and 3 bases from J, with 6 bases between. Looked up from germline, CDR1 is SGDLS and CDR2 is YYNGEE. This CDR3 has 12 amino acids.